The 5 T cell receptor beta chains presented below share a single source sample, sequenced in a study of T cells in Graves' hyperthyroidism and ophthalmopathy. Amplification of TCR beta CDR3 regions was performed using RNA transcripts as template. Primed by the HTBI set, a first-round RT-PCR was run on the TCR CDR3. Each CDR3 protein is one row after TCRdb ran MiXCR on the multiplex PCR reads. Of roughly 800,000 distinct CDR3 sequences listed, 38% are singletons. Sequenced material: blood. The receptors here all came from a man aged 18 to 29 with Graves' hyperthyroidism.

The gene calls are TRBV19 and TRBJ1-1, with 7 positions matching TRBD1. This CDR3 contains 16 residues. V was pared by 3 bases and J by 2 bases, with 9 bases of the junction left unmatched. In germline, CDR1 is LNHDA, CDR2 SQIVND (reference sequence). CDR3 in amino acids: CASSMGQNLGNTEAFF. CDR3 bases: TGTGCCAGTAGTATGGGACAGAACCTTGGAAACACTGAAGCTTTCTTT.

This clonotype was seen a handful of times. The V and J genes are TRBV4-1 and TRBJ1-1; no reliable D call. Germline V gene data show CDR1 as MGHRA and CDR2 as YSYEKL. With 3 bases removed from V and 5 bases from J, the gap between germline ends came to 10 bases. This CDR3 region has 13 residues. DNA for the CDR3: TGCGCCAGCAGCCAGGGAGGAGAAACTGAAGCTTTCTTT. This gives the protein CASSQGGETEAFF.

A word on this clonotype: A clone one base away is much larger, so this may be a read error. The rearrangement uses TRBV7-9 and TRBJ2-5; D unresolved. Germline-derived CDR1 and CDR2 are SEHNR and FQNEAQ (reference sequence). The CDR3 extends over 15 amino acids. CDR3 amino acids: CASSLARSGQETQCF. The CDR3 DNA follows: TGTGCCAGCAGCTTAGCGAGGTCAGGCCAAGAGACCCAGTGCTTC.

The genes are TRBV19 and TRBJ2-7; 9 bases agree with TRBD2. Germline values: CDR1 LNHDA, CDR2 SQIVND (reference sequence). The length of the CDR3 is 13 residues. The junction had 5 bases not matched to a gene; V was cut back by 8 bases and J by 3 bases. CDR3 in DNA: TGTGCCAGTCGTAGCGGGAGAGGCTACGAGCAGTACTTC. This sequence encodes CASRSGRGYEQYF.

The chain joins TRBV20-1 to TRBJ1-2; TRBD1 aligns across 7 bases. The CDR3 totals 12 residues. Germline loops: CDR1 DFQATT, CDR2 SNEGSKA (reference sequence). The CDR3 region has the DNA TGCAGGGCGAGGGACAGATCCTATGGCTACACCTTC. Protein: CRARDRSYGYTF.